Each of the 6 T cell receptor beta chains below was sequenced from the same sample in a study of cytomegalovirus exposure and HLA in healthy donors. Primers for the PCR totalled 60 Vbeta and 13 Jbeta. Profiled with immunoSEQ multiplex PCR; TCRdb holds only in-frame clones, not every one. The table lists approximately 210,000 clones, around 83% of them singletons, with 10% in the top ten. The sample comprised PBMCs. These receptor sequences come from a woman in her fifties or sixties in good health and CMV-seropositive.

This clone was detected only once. CDR3 protein: CASSPGLGNTGELFF. Written as DNA, the CDR3 is TGCGCCAGCAGCCCTGGACTGGGCAACACCGGGGAGCTGTTTTTT. The V call is TRBV5-1, the J call TRBJ2-2; D is perhaps TRBD2 (5 bases). The V end was cut by 4 bases, the J end by 2 bases, with 12 bases between. This CDR3 contains 15 residues. Germline CDR1 reads SGHRS; CDR2 reads YFSETQ. Supplemented by reference TRBV5-1 and TRBJ2-2, the full variable domain reads KAGVTQTPRYLIKTRGQQVTLSCSPISGHRSVSWYQQTPGQGLQFLFEYFSETQRNKGNFPGRFSGRQFSNSRSEMNVSTLELGDSALYLCASSPGLGNTGELFFGEGSRLTVL.

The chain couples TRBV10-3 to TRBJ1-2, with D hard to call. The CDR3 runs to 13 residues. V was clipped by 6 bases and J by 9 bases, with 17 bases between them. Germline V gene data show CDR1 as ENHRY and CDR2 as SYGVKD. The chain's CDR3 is CAISETVKRSYTF. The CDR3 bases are TGTGCCATCAGCGAGACGGTTAAACGAAGCTACACCTTC.

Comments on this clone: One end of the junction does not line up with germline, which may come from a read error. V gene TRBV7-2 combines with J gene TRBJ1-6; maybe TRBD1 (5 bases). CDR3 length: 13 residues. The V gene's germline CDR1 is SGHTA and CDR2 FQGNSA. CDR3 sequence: CASSQGVNSPLHF. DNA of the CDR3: TGCGCCAGCAGCCAAGGGGTTAATTCACCCCTCCACTTT.

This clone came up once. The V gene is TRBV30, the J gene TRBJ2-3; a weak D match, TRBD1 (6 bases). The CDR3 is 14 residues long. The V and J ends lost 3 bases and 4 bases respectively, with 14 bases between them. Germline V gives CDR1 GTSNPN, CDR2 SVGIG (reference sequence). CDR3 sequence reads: CAWSGMGASDTQYF. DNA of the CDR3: TGTGCCTGGAGCGGTATGGGGGCGTCAGATACGCAGTATTTT.

DNA for the CDR3: TGCGCCAGCACCCCGACGACAGGGGGAGAGGACACCATATATTTT. Amino acid sequence: CASTPTTGGEDTIYF. This sequence joins TRBV5-1 and TRBJ1-3; TRBD1 aligns across 9 bases. Germline trimming cut 6 bases from V and 8 bases from J; bases unmatched to any gene: 12. The CDR3 length is 15 residues. Germline V gene sequence: CDR1 SGHRS, CDR2 YFSETQ.

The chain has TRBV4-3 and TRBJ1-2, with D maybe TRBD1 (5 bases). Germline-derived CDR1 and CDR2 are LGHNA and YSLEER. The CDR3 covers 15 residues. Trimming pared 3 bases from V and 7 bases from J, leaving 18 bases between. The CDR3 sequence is CASSHIRGAPVGYTF. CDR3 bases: TGCGCCAGCAGCCATATTCGTGGGGCGCCTGTTGGCTACACCTTC.